This T cell receptor beta chain was sequenced in a study of blood T cell repertoires in COVID-19. The CDR3 runs to 13 residues. The V gene lost 1 base and the J gene lost 2 bases, with 5 bases spanning the gap. The germline V gene has CDR1 SEHNR and CDR2 FQNEAQ (reference sequence). Data came from immunoSEQ multiplex PCR; TCRdb stores just in-frame clones and leaves some out. The repertoire holds roughly 150,000 clones, with around 80% as singletons. Material: PBMCs or T cells enriched from blood (not recorded which). The rearrangement links TRBV7-9 to TRBJ1-2; D ambiguous. This TCR was sampled from a man between 65 and 85 years old who had been exposed to COVID-19. CDR3 sequence reads: CASSLGQNYGYTF. The DNA of the CDR3 is TGTGCCAGCAGCTTAGGTCAGAACTATGGCTACACCTTC.